One and the same sample provided the 22 T cell receptor beta chains below, sequenced in a study of blood T cell repertoires in COVID-19. Clones were read by immunoSEQ multiplex PCR, and TCRdb kept only the in-frame ones, dropping some. Among approximately 180,000 clones listed, roughly 90% were seen once. Sequencing was done on a sample of peripheral blood. Every receptor here comes from a man in his forties or fifties with acute or convalescent COVID-19.

This clone was detected a few times. The V call is TRBV4-1, the J call TRBJ1-3; D remains unclear. V lost 0 bases and J 7 bases, leaving 13 bases between the germline ends. This CDR3 is built from 15 residues. CDR1 and CDR2 (germline): MGHRA, YSYEKL. The CDR3 DNA is TGCGCCAGCAGCCAAGATCCGGATGGAGGGAACACCATATATTTT. This translates into CASSQDPDGGNTIYF.

V and J are TRBV7-2 and TRBJ2-5; TRBD2 matches 9 bases. Germline V CDR1 and CDR2: SGHTA, FQGNSA. V dropped 4 bases and J dropped 1; count of bases not matched to a gene: 7. The CDR3 consists of 16 residues. CDR3 sequence (DNA): TGTGCCAGCAGCTCTAGACAAGCGGGGGGCCAAGAGACCCAGTACTTC. Its translation is CASSSRQAGGQETQYF. The full variable domain, rest sourced from reference TRBV7-2 and TRBJ2-5, is GAGVSQSPSNKVTEKGKDVELRCDPISGHTALYWYRQSLGQGLEFLIYFQGNSAPDKSGLPSDRFSAERTGGSVSTLTIQRTQQEDSAVYLCASSSRQAGGQETQYFGPGTRLLVL.

The chain combines TRBV7-8 with TRBJ2-2; TRBD2 is a possible D gene (6 bases). The ends were cut back, 0 bases at V and 1 base at J, with 12 bases in the middle. Germline V gene data show CDR1 as SGHVS and CDR2 as FQNEAQ. The CDR3 totals 17 residues. This chain's CDR3 is CASSLAGGAGNTGELFF. CDR3 coding DNA: TGTGCCAGCAGCTTAGCCGGAGGGGCCGGGAACACCGGGGAGCTGTTTTTT. Complete variable domain (other parts from reference TRBV7-8 and TRBJ2-2): GAGVSQSPRYKVAKRGQDVALRCDPISGHVSLFWYQQALGQGPEFLTYFQNEAQLDKSGLPSDRFFAERPEGSVSTLKIQRTQQEDSAVYLCASSLAGGAGNTGELFFGEGSRLTVL.

The chain recombines TRBV30 with TRBJ1-2, with 7 bases aligning to TRBD1. CDR3 length: 15 amino acids. Per the germline V gene, CDR1 is GTSNPN and CDR2 is SVGIG (reference sequence). The V segment lost 3 bases and the J segment 2 bases; nucleotides outside the gene matches: 9. CDR3 loop: CAWRMKGAENYGYTF. CDR3 sequence (DNA): TGTGCCTGGAGGATGAAGGGGGCTGAGAACTATGGCTACACCTTC.

V usage is TRBV7-2 and J usage is TRBJ1-6, with 7 bases identical to TRBD1. V lost 6 bases and J lost 7; bases outside the gene matches: 6. CDR3 length: 14 residues. Per the germline V gene, CDR1 is SGHTA and CDR2 is FQGNSA. The CDR3 sequence is CASRTGVGNSPLHF. The CDR3 nucleotides read TGTGCCAGCAGAACAGGGGTAGGGAATTCACCCCTCCACTTT.

The chain joins TRBV28 to TRBJ1-5, with TRBD1 identical over 8 bases. J was trimmed by 7 bases and V by 8 bases; bases with no gene match: 13. The CDR3 sequence is 15 residues long. Germline V CDR1 and CDR2: MDHEN, SYDVKM. The CDR3 sequence is CASQTTGAGGQPQHF. CDR3 coding DNA: TGTGCCAGCCAAACGACAGGGGCCGGGGGCCAGCCCCAGCATTTT.

This clone was seen once. The CDR3, as DNA: TGTGCCAGTCTCGGTGGGGCCGCTCTTAACTATGGCTACACCTTC. It specifies CASLGGAALNYGYTF. The V gene is TRBV28, the J gene TRBJ1-2; tentative D call: TRBD1 (5 bases). V lost 9 bases, J lost 1 base, and 18 bases lay in between. This CDR3 is 15 amino acids long. Looked up from germline, CDR1 is MDHEN and CDR2 is SYDVKM.

V and J are TRBV3-1 (or the pseudogene TRBV3-2) and TRBJ2-1; tentative D call: TRBD2 (6 bases). V lost 7 bases and J 10 bases, leaving 17 bases between the germline ends. CDR1 LGHDT and CDR2 YNNKEL come from the germline V gene (reference sequence). This CDR3 spans 13 amino acids. CDR3 coding DNA: TGTGCCAGCAACCGTCGGGGGACCCCGGAGCAGTTCTTC. Residues: CASNRRGTPEQFF.

This chain uses TRBV25-1 with TRBJ2-1, with 8 nucleotides matching TRBD2. V shed 7 bases, J shed 8 bases, and the junction held 16 bases outside the gene matches. Germline V gene data show CDR1 as MGHDK and CDR2 as SYGVNS. The CDR3 is 16 amino acids. Written as DNA, the CDR3 is TGTGCCAGCACCACCAACGGGAGGGCCCGATGGGATGAGCAGTTCTTC. As protein: CASTTNGRARWDEQFF.

The genes are TRBV2 and TRBJ1-5; D is undetermined. The germline CDR1 and CDR2 sequences are SNHLY and FYNNEI. The V gene lost 4 bases and the J gene lost 5 bases, with 9 bases spanning the gap. The CDR3 has 13 amino acids. Here the CDR3 DNA reads TGTGCCAGCAGTGTGGCAGCGCATCAGCCCCAGCATTTT. Residues: CASSVAAHQPQHF.

The chain has TRBV7-2 and TRBJ2-3; 11 bases are a match to TRBD2. V gave up 2 bases and J gave up 1 base; unmatched junction bases: 2. The CDR3 runs 16 residues. Germline CDR1 and CDR2: SGHTA and FQGNSA. Written as DNA, the CDR3 is TGTGCCAGCAGCTTAATTAGCGGGGGGGGCACAGATACGCAGTATTTT. This sequence encodes CASSLISGGGTDTQYF.

The chain joins TRBV7-8 to TRBJ2-3; D remains ambiguous. With 8 bases removed from V and 2 bases from J, the gap between germline ends came to 14 bases. In germline, CDR1 is SGHVS, CDR2 FQNEAQ. CDR3 length equals 14 residues. CDR3 protein: CASLTGLTTDTQYF. CDR3 nucleotide sequence: TGTGCCAGCCTTACTGGGCTTACCACAGATACGCAGTATTTT.

This chain joins TRBV11-1 and TRBJ2-1; a weak D match, TRBD1 (6 bases). V lost 5 bases, J lost 10 bases, and 21 bases lay in between. Germline V CDR1 and CDR2: SGHAT, FQDESV (reference sequence). The CDR3 sequence is 15 residues long. CDR3 protein: CASSLGAYLREEQFF. In DNA, the CDR3 is TGTGCCAGCAGCCTGGGGGCCTATTTAAGAGAAGAGCAGTTCTTC.

The chain has TRBV6-1 and TRBJ1-4; D possibly corresponds to TRBD1 (5 bases). Trimming pared 4 bases from V and 5 bases from J, leaving 17 bases between. Per the germline V gene, CDR1 is MNHNS and CDR2 is SASEGT. CDR3 length: 16 amino acids. The CDR3 region is CASSAQRRAINEKLFF. The DNA of the CDR3 is TGTGCCAGCAGTGCCCAACGCAGGGCCATCAATGAAAAACTGTTTTTT.

This chain connects TRBV24-1 to TRBJ2-2; 15 nucleotides align to TRBD2. Germline lookup yields CDR1 KGHDR and CDR2 SFDVKD. J gave up 6 bases and V 4 bases, and 14 bases lay outside the gene matches. CDR3 length equals 20 residues. The chain's CDR3 is CATSDPAGTSGRWSPGELFF. The CDR3, as DNA: TGTGCCACCAGTGACCCGGCCGGGACTAGCGGGAGGTGGTCGCCCGGGGAGCTGTTTTTT.

A few counts support this clone. The rearrangement joins TRBV7-3 to TRBJ2-2, with D maybe TRBD1 (6 bases). V gave up 6 bases and J gave up 5 bases, with 22 bases separating them. This CDR3 contains 17 residues. Germline V lookup: CDR1 SGHTA, CDR2 FQGTGA. The DNA of the CDR3 is TGTGCCAGCAGTTTCTCGATCACCACAGGGAGTACCGGGGAGCTGTTTTTT. It encodes CASSFSITTGSTGELFF.

The chain carries TRBV6-5 and TRBJ2-5; D might be TRBD1 (5 bases). V was pared by 5 bases and J by 5 bases, with 15 bases between. This CDR3 is 14 amino acids long. Germline V gene sequence: CDR1 MNHEY, CDR2 SVGAGI. The CDR3 nucleotides are TGTGCCAGCAGTAAAAATAAGGGGCGTGAGACCCAGTACTTC. This codes for CASSKNKGRETQYF.

This chain connects TRBV4-3 to TRBJ1-2, with TRBD1 as a possible D gene (6 bases). Deletions cut 0 bases from V and 6 bases from J, with 17 bases between. The CDR3 is made up of 16 amino acids. Germline V CDR1 and CDR2: LGHNA, YSLEER. The CDR3 spells CASSQDSRGVGDGYTF. The CDR3 nucleotides are TGCGCCAGCAGCCAAGATTCCAGGGGAGTAGGTGATGGCTACACCTTC.

The J gene is TRBJ1-1, the V gene TRBV18, with D unclear. This CDR3 region has 13 residues. V was cut by 6 bases and J by 3 bases, with 11 bases left in between. Germline values: CDR1 KGHSH, CDR2 LQKENI. CDR3 in amino acids: CASSGGLDTEAFF. The CDR3 DNA reads TGTGCCAGCTCTGGAGGGCTGGACACTGAAGCTTTCTTT.

The V and J genes are TRBV29-1 and TRBJ2-1, with 9 bases fitting TRBD1. The germline gives CDR1 SQVTM, CDR2 ANQGSEA. V shed 8 bases, J shed 9 bases, and the junction held 14 bases outside the gene matches. This CDR3 region has 14 residues. CDR3 in DNA: TGCAGCTACAGGGGGCGACGACCTATCGGTGAGCAGTTCTTC. This encodes CSYRGRRPIGEQFF.

V is TRBV7-9 and J is TRBJ1-3; D gene uncertain. The CDR3 totals 13 residues. Germline assignment: CDR1 SEHNR and CDR2 FQNEAQ (reference sequence). CDR3 DNA: TGTGTACCGCGGGGTGACTCTGGAAACACCATATATTTT. Translation gives CVPRGDSGNTIYF.

The chain joins TRBV9 to TRBJ1-6; D is undetermined. Between the trimmed V and J ends, which lost 3 bases and 0 bases, there was a span of 7 bases. Germline loops: CDR1 SGDLS, CDR2 YYNGEE. CDR3 length: 15 amino acids. CDR3 DNA: TGTGCCAGCAGCGGGGGAGGCTCCTATAATTCACCCCTCCACTTT. Translating it yields CASSGGGSYNSPLHF.